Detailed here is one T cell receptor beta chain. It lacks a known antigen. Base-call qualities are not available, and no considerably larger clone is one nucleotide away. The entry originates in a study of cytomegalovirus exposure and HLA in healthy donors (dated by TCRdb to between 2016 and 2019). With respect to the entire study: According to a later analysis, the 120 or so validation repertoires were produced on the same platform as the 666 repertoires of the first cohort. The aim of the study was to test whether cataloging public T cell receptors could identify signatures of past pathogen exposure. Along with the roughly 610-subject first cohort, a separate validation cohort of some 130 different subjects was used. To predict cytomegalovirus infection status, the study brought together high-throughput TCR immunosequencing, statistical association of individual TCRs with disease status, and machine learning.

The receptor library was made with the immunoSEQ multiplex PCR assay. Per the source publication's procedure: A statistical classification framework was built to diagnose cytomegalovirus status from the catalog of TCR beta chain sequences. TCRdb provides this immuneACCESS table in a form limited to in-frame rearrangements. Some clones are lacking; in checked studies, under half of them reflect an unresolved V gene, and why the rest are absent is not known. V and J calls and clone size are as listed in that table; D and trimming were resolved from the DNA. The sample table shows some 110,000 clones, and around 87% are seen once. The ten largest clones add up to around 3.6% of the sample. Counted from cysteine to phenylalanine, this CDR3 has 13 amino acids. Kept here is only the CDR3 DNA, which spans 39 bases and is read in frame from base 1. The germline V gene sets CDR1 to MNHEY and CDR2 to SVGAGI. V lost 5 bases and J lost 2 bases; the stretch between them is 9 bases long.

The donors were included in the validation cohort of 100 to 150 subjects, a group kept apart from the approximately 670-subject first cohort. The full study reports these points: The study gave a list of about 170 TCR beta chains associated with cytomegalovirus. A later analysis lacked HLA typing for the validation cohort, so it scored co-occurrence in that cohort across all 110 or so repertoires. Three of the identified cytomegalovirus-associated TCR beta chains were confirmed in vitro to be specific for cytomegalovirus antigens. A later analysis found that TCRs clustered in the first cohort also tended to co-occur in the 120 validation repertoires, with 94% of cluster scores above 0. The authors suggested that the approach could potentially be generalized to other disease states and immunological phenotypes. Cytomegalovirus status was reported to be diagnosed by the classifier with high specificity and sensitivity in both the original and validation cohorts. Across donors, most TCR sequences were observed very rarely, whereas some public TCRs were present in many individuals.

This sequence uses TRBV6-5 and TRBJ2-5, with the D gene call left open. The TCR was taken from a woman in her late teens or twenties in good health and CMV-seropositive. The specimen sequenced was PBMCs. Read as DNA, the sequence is TGTGCCAGCAGTAAATTAGTACAAGAGACCCAGTACTTC. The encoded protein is CASSKLVQETQYF.